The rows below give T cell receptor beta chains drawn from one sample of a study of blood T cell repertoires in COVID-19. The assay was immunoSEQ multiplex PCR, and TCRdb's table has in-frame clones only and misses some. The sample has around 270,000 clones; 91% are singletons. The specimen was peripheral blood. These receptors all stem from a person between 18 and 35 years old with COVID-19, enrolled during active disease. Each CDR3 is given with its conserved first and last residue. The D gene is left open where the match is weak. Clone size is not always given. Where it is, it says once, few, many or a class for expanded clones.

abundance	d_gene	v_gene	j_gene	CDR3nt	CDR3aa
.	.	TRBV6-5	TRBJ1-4	TGTGCCAGCAGTTACGGGGATGGCGGGGAAAAACTGTTTTTT	CASSYGDGGEKLFF
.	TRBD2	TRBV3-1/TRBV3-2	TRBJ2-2	TGTGCCAGCAGCCAAAGCGCGGGAGGAGGCACCGGGGAGCTGTTTTTT	CASSQSAGGGTGELFF
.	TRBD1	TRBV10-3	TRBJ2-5	TGTGCCATCAGTCCCAGGGGGCAGGAGACCCAGTACTTC	CAISPRGQETQYF
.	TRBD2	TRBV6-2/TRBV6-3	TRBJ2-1	TGTGCCAGCAGTTACGAACTAGCGGCTTACAATGAGCAGTTCTTC	CASSYELAAYNEQFF
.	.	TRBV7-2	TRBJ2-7	TGTGCCAGCAGCTTAGAAAAGATCACCGACAGGGAGCAGTACTTC	CASSLEKITDREQYF
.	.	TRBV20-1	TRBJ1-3	TGCAGTAAACTCTCTGGAAACACCATATATTTT	CSKLSGNTIYF
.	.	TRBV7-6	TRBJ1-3	TGTGCCAGCAGCTTGGACAGTCTCGGAAACACCATATATTTT	CASSLDSLGNTIYF
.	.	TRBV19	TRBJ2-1	TGTGCCAGTAGTGGGCAGGGGTCTTATTTCAATGAGCAGTTCTTC	CASSGQGSYFNEQFF
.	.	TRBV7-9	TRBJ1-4	TGTGCCAGCAGCCTACAGGCGCTACCTAATGAAAAACTGTTTTTT	CASSLQALPNEKLFF
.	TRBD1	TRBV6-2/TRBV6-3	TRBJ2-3	TGTGCCAGCAGTTCTTTCTCCGGGGACAGGCAGTATTTT	CASSSFSGDRQYF
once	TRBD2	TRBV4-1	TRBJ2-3	TGCGCCAGCAACTTAGCGGGGCCCACAGATACGCAGTATTTT	CASNLAGPTDTQYF
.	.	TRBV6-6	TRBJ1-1	TGTGCCAGCAGTTACGGGACGGGGGTTGAAGCTTTCTTT	CASSYGTGVEAFF
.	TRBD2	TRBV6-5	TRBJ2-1	TGTGCCAGCAGTTACTCGGCTAGCGGGCCTTACAATGAGCAGTTCTTC	CASSYSASGPYNEQFF